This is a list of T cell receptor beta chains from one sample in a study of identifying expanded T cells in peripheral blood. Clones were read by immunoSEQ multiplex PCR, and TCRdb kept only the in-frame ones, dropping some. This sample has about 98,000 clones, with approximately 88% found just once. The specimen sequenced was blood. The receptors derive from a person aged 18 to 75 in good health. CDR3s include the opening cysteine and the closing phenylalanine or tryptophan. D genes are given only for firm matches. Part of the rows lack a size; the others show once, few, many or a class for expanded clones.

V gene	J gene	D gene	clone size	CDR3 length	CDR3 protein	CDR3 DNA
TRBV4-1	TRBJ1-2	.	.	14	CASSQDQANYGYTF	TGCGCCAGCAGCCAAGATCAAGCGAACTATGGCTACACCTTC
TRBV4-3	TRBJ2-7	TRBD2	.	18	CASSSGPGGAGGSYEQYF	TGCGCCAGCAGCTCAGGGCCAGGTGGAGCGGGGGGATCCTACGAGCAGTACTTC
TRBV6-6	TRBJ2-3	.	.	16	CASSPAVPGSPDTQYF	TGTGCCAGCAGCCCTGCTGTCCCAGGGAGCCCAGATACGCAGTATTTT
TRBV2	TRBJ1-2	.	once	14	CASMEDFLGYGYTF	TGTGCCAGCATGGAGGATTTTCTAGGCTATGGCTACACCTTC
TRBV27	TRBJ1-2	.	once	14	CASRLSGTNYGYTF	TGTGCCAGCCGCCTTTCGGGGACCAACTATGGCTACACCTTC
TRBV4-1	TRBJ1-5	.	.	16	CASSQLGGVGNQPQHF	TGCGCCAGCAGCCAGCTGGGGGGAGTGGGCAATCAGCCCCAGCATTTT
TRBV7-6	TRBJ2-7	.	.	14	CASSFSGPPYEQYF	TGTGCCAGCAGCTTCAGCGGCCCTCCCTACGAGCAGTACTTC
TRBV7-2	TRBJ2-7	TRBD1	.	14	CASSATGQDYEQYF	TGTGCCAGCAGCGCAACGGGACAGGACTACGAGCAGTACTTC
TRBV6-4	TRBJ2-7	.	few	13	CASSVGPAYEQYF	TGTGCCAGCAGTGTAGGACCAGCCTACGAGCAGTACTTC
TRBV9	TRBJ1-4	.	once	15	CASSASWGMNEKLFF	TGTGCCAGCAGCGCCTCGTGGGGGATGAATGAAAAACTGTTTTTT
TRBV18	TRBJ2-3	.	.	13	CASSPDFTDTQYF	TGTGCCAGCTCACCGGACTTCACAGATACGCAGTATTTT
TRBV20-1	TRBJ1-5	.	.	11	CSAAGRTAQHF	TGCAGTGCTGCTGGGAGAACAGCCCAGCATTTT
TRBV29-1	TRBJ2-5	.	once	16	CSDPPPWRPRVETQYF	TGCAGCGATCCCCCCCCCTGGAGGCCAAGGGTAGAGACCCAGTACTTC
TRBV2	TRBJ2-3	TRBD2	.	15	CASSEGLHPADTQYF	TGTGCCAGCAGTGAGGGACTACACCCCGCGGATACGCAGTATTTT
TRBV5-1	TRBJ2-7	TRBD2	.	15	CASSLNSGRVDEQYF	TGCGCCAGCAGCTTAAATAGCGGGAGGGTAGACGAGCAGTACTTC
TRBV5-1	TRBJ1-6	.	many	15	CASSPDTRVESPLHF	TGCGCCAGCAGCCCTGACACCCGGGTGGAATCACCCCTCCACTTT
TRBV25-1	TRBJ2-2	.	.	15	CASSHGQPNTGELFF	TGTGCCAGCAGCCACGGACAGCCGAACACCGGGGAGCTGTTTTTT
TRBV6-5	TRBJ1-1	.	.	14	CASTRSVANTEAFF	TGTGCCAGCACCAGATCCGTCGCGAACACTGAAGCTTTCTTT
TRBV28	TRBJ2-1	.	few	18	CASSLSLGGGLSYNEQFF	TGTGCCAGCAGTTTATCCCTTGGTGGGGGTCTTTCCTACAATGAGCAGTTCTTC
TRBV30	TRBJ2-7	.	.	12	CAWSAGQIQQYF	TGTGCCTGGAGCGCGGGACAGATCCAGCAGTACTTC
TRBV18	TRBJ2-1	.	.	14	CASSPRVGYNEQFF	TGTGCCAGCTCACCACGGGTCGGCTACAATGAGCAGTTCTTC
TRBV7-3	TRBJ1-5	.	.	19	CASSLIGLGRPYSNQPQHF	TGTGCCAGCAGCTTAATTGGTCTTGGCAGACCATATAGCAATCAGCCCCAGCATTTT
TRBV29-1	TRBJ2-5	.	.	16	CSFEDTKLANKETQYF	TGCAGCTTCGAGGACACCAAACTAGCTAATAAAGAGACCCAGTACTTC
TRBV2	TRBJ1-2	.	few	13	CASSPSGAYGYTF	TGTGCCAGCAGCCCCTCGGGGGCCTATGGCTACACCTTC
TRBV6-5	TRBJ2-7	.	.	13	CASRPGLQEEQYF	TGTGCCAGCAGACCGGGACTCCAGGAAGAGCAGTACTTC
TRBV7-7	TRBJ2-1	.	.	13	CASSLGTYNEQFF	TGTGCCAGCAGCTTGGGGACCTACAATGAGCAGTTCTTC
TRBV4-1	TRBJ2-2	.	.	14	CASSQGLVAGELFF	TGCGCCAGCAGCCAAGGACTAGTCGCCGGGGAGCTGTTTTTT
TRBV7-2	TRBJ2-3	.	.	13	CASSDSGADTQYF	TGTGCCAGCAGCGACAGTGGGGCAGATACGCAGTATTTT
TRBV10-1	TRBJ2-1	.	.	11	CASSVHNEQFF	TGCGCCAGCAGTGTCCACAATGAGCAGTTCTTC
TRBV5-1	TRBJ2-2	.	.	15	CASSLVASEGGELFF	TGCGCCAGCAGCTTGGTGGCGTCAGAGGGCGGGGAGCTGTTTTTT
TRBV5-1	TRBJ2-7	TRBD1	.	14	CASSLEGGGYEQYF	TGCGCCAGCAGCTTGGAAGGGGGCGGCTACGAGCAGTACTTC
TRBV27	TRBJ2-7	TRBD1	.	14	CASSFTGGYYEQYF	TGTGCCAGCAGTTTTACAGGGGGCTATTACGAGCAGTACTTC
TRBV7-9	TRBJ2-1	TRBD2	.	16	CASSPTSGGADNEQFF	TGTGCCAGCAGCCCCACTAGCGGGGGGGCGGACAATGAGCAGTTCTTC
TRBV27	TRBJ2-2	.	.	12	CASSFNTGELFF	TGTGCCAGCAGTTTCAACACCGGGGAGCTGTTTTTT
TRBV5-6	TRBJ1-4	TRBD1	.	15	CASSTQGASNEKLFF	TGTGCCAGCAGCACTCAGGGGGCGTCTAATGAAAAACTGTTTTTT
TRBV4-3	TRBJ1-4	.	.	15	CASSLMGRTNEKLFF	TGCGCCAGCAGCCTTATGGGGAGGACTAATGAAAAACTGTTTTTT
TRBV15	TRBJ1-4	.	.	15	CATSRDPGPNEKLFF	TGTGCCACCAGCAGAGACCCCGGGCCCAATGAAAAACTGTTTTTT
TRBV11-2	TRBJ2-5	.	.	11	CASRYDQTQYF	TGTGCCAGCAGATATGATCAAACCCAGTACTTC
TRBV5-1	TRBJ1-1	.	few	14	CASSLGYLNTEAFF	TGCGCCAGCAGCTTGGGGTATTTGAACACTGAAGCTTTCTTT
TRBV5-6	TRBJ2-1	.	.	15	CASSLGDTTYNEQFF	TGTGCCAGCAGCTTGGGCGACACCACCTACAATGAGCAGTTCTTC
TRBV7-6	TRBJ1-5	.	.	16	CASSPGLPYSNQPQHF	TGTGCCAGCAGCCCGGGCCTTCCCTATAGCAATCAGCCCCAGCATTTT
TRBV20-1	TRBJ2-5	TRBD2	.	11	CSAYYRGAQYF	TGCAGTGCCTATTACCGGGGGGCCCAGTACTTC
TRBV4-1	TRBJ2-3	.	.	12	CASSRSRDTQYF	TGCGCCAGCAGCCGAAGTAGGGATACGCAGTATTTT
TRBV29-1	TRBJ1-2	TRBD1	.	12	CSVESTGGVYTF	TGCAGCGTTGAATCCACAGGGGGTGTGTACACCTTC
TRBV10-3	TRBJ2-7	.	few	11	CAIRQTYEQYF	TGTGCCATCAGACAGACCTACGAGCAGTACTTC
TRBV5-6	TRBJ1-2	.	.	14	CASSLFRGKDGYTF	TGTGCCAGCAGCTTGTTTAGGGGGAAGGATGGCTACACCTTC
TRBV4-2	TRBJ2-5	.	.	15	CASSLEAGFQETQYF	TGTGCCAGCAGCTTGGAGGCAGGGTTTCAAGAGACCCAGTACTTC
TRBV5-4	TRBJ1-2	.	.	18	CASSQPGLPTLVNYGYTF	TGTGCCAGCAGCCAACCGGGACTCCCAACCTTGGTTAACTATGGCTACACCTTC
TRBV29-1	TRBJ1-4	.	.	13	CSVELQGFEKLFF	TGCAGCGTTGAACTGCAGGGGTTTGAAAAACTGTTTTTT
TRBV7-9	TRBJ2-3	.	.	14	CASSSRGSQDTQYF	TGTGCCAGCAGCTCTCGGGGGTCCCAAGATACGCAGTATTTT
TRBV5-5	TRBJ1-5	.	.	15	CASSLVADSNQPQHF	TGTGCCAGCAGCTTGGTGGCAGATAGCAATCAGCCCCAGCATTTT
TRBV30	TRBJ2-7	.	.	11	CAWSSNRVSDF	TGTGCCTGGAGCTCTAACAGGGTCTCGGACTTC
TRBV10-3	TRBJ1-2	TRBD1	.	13	CAINTGEGYGYTF	TGTGCCATCAACACAGGGGAAGGCTATGGCTACACCTTC
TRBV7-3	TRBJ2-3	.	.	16	CASSLSPGTSTDTQYF	TGTGCCAGCAGCTTAAGTCCGGGGACCTCCACAGATACGCAGTATTTT